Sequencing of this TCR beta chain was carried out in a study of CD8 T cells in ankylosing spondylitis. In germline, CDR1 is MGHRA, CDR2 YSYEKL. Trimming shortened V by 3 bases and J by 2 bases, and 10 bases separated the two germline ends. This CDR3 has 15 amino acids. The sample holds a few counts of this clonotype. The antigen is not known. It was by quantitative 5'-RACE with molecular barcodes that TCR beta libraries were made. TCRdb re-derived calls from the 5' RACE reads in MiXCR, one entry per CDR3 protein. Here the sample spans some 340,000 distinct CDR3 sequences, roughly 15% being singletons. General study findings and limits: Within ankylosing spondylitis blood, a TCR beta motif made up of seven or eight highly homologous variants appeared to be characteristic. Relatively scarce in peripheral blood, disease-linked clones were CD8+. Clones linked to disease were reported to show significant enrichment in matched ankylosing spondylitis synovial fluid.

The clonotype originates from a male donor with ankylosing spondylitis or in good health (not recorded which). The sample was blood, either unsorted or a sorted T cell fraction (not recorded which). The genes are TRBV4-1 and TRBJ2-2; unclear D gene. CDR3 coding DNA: TGCGCCAGCAGCCATTCTGACGGAAACACCGGGGAGCTGTTTTTT. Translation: CASSHSDGNTGELFF.